The 29 T cell receptor beta chains listed next were all sequenced from one sample in a study of early T cells in non-severe SARS-CoV-2 infection. TCRdb used MiXCR to reprocess the 5' RACE reads, holding one entry per CDR3 protein. The top ten hold roughly 2.5% of the sample, which has 53,000 or so distinct CDR3 sequences, around 10% seen once. Sequences were derived from whole blood, sampled at baseline. The receptors originated from an adult who was a healthcare worker with PCR-confirmed SARS-CoV-2 infection or an uninfected control (not recorded which).

Many counts were recorded for this clonotype. The CDR3 DNA sequence: TGCGCCAGCAGCCAGAACCTTCAGGGTTTGGGGGACACTGAAGCTTTCTTT. Translating gives CASSQNLQGLGDTEAFF. The genes are TRBV4-3 and TRBJ1-1, with a weak D call TRBD1 (5 bases). V gave up 3 bases and J gave up 3 bases, with 20 bases separating them. Germline CDR1 reads LGHNA; CDR2 reads YSLEER. The CDR3 is 17 amino acids.

This clonotype came up many times. The chain uses TRBV4-2 and TRBJ1-1; D ambiguous. Germline CDR1 is LGHNA and CDR2 is YNFKEQ. The V and J ends lost 1 base and 2 bases respectively, with 11 bases between them. The CDR3 extends over 15 amino acids. The CDR3 sequence is CASSQVTGHNTEAFF. The DNA for the CDR3 is TGTGCCAGCAGCCAAGTGACTGGGCACAACACTGAAGCTTTCTTT.

V and J are TRBV4-1 and TRBJ1-5; 9 positions agree with TRBD1. This CDR3 has 16 residues. The germline CDR1 and CDR2 sequences are MGHRA and YSYEKL. With 0 bases clipped from V and 11 bases from J, the junction kept 11 bases outside the gene matches. CDR3 coding DNA: TGCGCCAGCAGCCAAGAAGGGACAGGGCTAGCGGAGGCCCAGCATTTT. Its translation is CASSQEGTGLAEAQHF.

The chain has TRBV18 and TRBJ1-1; D is perhaps TRBD1 (5 bases). Germline V gene data show CDR1 as KGHSH and CDR2 as LQKENI. The V end lost 7 bases, the J end lost 4 bases, and 22 bases lay between the germline ends. CDR3 length equals 16 residues. The CDR3 protein is CASLNTGALGVTEAFF. The DNA of the CDR3 is TGTGCCAGCTTGAATACAGGCGCGCTGGGGGTCACTGAAGCTTTCTTT.

This clonotype has only a few counts. V usage is TRBV6-6 and J usage is TRBJ2-7; D is tentatively TRBD1 or TRBD2 (7 bases each). CDR3 length: 17 residues. Germline assignment: CDR1 MNHNY and CDR2 SVGAGI (reference sequence). Between the trimmed V and J ends, which lost 7 bases and 3 bases, there was a span of 25 bases. The DNA for the CDR3 is TGTGCCAGCACCCCTAGGGGAGGGACCGGGACAGACTACGAGCAGTACTTC. This translates into CASTPRGGTGTDYEQYF.

This clonotype has ten or more counts. The chain combines TRBV7-2 with TRBJ1-4; 7 nucleotides line up with TRBD1. Losses at the gene ends were 5 bases for V and 7 bases for J; bases not matched to a gene: 13. The CDR3 sequence is 16 residues long. Germline V gene sequence: CDR1 SGHTA, CDR2 FQGNSA. The CDR3 DNA reads as TGTGCCAGCAGCCGACAGGGCTCCCTCACCGGTGAAAAACTGTTTTTT. Translating it yields CASSRQGSLTGEKLFF.

CDR3 in amino acids: CASSTTRGNHEQYF. The CDR3 DNA sequence: TGTGCCAGCAGCACCACTAGGGGAAATCACGAGCAGTACTTC. The chain joins TRBV7-2 to TRBJ2-7, with D possibly called TRBD1 or TRBD2 (5 bases each). From germline, CDR1 is SGHTA and CDR2 FQGNSA. V was trimmed by 5 bases and J by 5 bases, leaving 16 bases between them. CDR3 size: 14 residues.

The chain combines TRBV25-1 with TRBJ2-7; the match to TRBD2 covers 10 bases. The CDR3 spans 15 residues. V was clipped by 4 bases and J by 4 bases; unmatched bases: 7. Germline CDR1 reads MGHDK; CDR2 reads SYGVNS. The DNA for the CDR3 is TGTGCCAGCAGTGGGTTAGCGGGAGGCGATTACGAGCAGTACTTC. It translates to CASSGLAGGDYEQYF.

Only a few counts were recorded for this clonotype. The chain combines TRBV12-3 or TRBV12-4 with TRBJ2-1; the D is unclear. V lost 3 bases and J 1 base, leaving 10 bases between the germline ends. This CDR3 region has 15 residues. The DNA of the CDR3 is TGTGCCAGCAGTTTTAGTGGGATGTCCTACAATGAGCAGTTCTTC. It translates to CASSFSGMSYNEQFF.

The chain has TRBV12-3 or TRBV12-4 and TRBJ1-5; D unclear. This CDR3 comprises 15 residues. V was clipped by 5 bases and J by 2 bases, with 13 bases between them. In nucleotides, the CDR3 is TGTGCCAGCAGTCTCTCGATGGTTGGCAATCAGCCCCAGCATTTT. Residues: CASSLSMVGNQPQHF.

This clonotype was counted many times. CDR3 residues: CASSFHHTQYF. CDR3 DNA: TGTGCCAGCAGCTTCCATCATACGCAGTATTTT. This sequence joins TRBV7-2 and TRBJ2-3; D unresolved. Germline assignment: CDR1 SGHTA and CDR2 FQGNSA. V lost 3 bases to trimming and J lost 7 bases, with 5 bases between them. This CDR3 comprises 11 residues.

This rearrangement joins TRBV4-3 to TRBJ1-1; TRBD1 is a possible D gene (6 bases). The CDR3 has 13 amino acids. The germline gives CDR1 LGHNA, CDR2 YSLEER. Trimming shortened V by 4 bases and J by 7 bases, and 13 bases separated the two germline ends. For the CDR3, the DNA is TGCGCCAGCAGCCCTGCAGGGACATTTGAAGCTTTCTTT. Encoded protein: CASSPAGTFEAFF.

The chain has TRBV14 and TRBJ2-4; D might be TRBD1 (6 bases). Per germline, CDR1 SGHDN and CDR2 FVKESK. CDR3 length equals 16 residues. Trimming removed 5 bases from V and 7 bases from J, with 21 bases in between. The DNA of the CDR3 is TGTGCCAGCAGCTTCAAAGCGGATACCGACAGGAACATTCAGTACTTC. Residues: CASSFKADTDRNIQYF.

The J gene is TRBJ2-7, the V gene TRBV28; TRBD2 matches at 11 bases. The CDR3 runs to 15 residues. Germline CDR1 reads MDHEN; CDR2 reads SYDVKM. With V trimmed by 6 bases and J by 0 bases, 4 bases remained unmatched. The CDR3 loop is CASSLTSGVSYEQYF. As DNA, the CDR3 is TGTGCCAGCAGCTTGACTAGCGGGGTCTCCTACGAGCAGTACTTC.

On this clonotype itself: The junction does not match germline at one end; this may be a read error. This CDR3 is CASSQPGGGTDTQNF. The CDR3 nucleotides are TGTGCCAGCAGTCAACCGGGCGGGGGCACAGATACGCAGAATTTT. The V and J genes are TRBV28 and TRBJ2-3, with D perhaps TRBD2 (7 bases). The CDR3 spans 15 residues. Germline-derived CDR1 and CDR2 are MDHEN and SYDVKM.

The chain carries TRBV7-9 and TRBJ1-1, with a weak D call TRBD1 (5 bases). The CDR3 is made up of 14 amino acids. V lost 3 bases and J lost 2, with 10 bases in between. Germline CDR1 reads SEHNR; CDR2 reads FQNEAQ (reference sequence). The CDR3 DNA reads as TGTGCCAGCAGCTTGTCGACAGTTAACACTGAAGCTTTCTTT. This sequence encodes CASSLSTVNTEAFF.

This clonotype was picked up a small number of times. The chain joins TRBV7-9 to TRBJ2-2, with D uncertain. This CDR3 spans 10 amino acids. The germline gives CDR1 SEHNR, CDR2 FQNEAQ (reference sequence). V lost 8 bases to trimming and J lost 6 bases, with 4 bases between them. The CDR3 reads CASSPGELFF. The CDR3 DNA reads TGTGCCAGCTCTCCCGGGGAGCTGTTTTTT. Full variable domain (outside the CDR3, taken from reference TRBV7-9 and TRBJ2-2): DTGVSQNPRHKITKRGQNVTFRCDPISEHNRLYWYRQTLGQGPEFLTYFQNEAQLEKSRLLSDRFSAERPKGSFSTLEIQRTEQGDSAMYLCASSPGELFFGEGSRLTVL.

This clonotype was observed a handful of times. This chain connects TRBV7-9 to TRBJ2-1, with TRBD2 matching over 10 bases. The CDR3 sequence is 15 residues long. V shed 6 bases, J shed 0 bases, and the junction held 2 bases outside the gene matches. Looked up from germline, CDR1 is SEHNR and CDR2 is FQNEAQ (reference sequence). CDR3 protein: CASRSSGSSYNEQFF. The CDR3 nucleotides are TGTGCCAGCAGGTCTAGCGGGAGCTCCTACAATGAGCAGTTCTTC.

This clonotype was recorded a few times. The rearrangement joins TRBV6-1 to TRBJ2-2, with D hard to call. This CDR3 is 14 amino acids long. Trimming cost V 8 bases and J 0 bases, with 10 bases left between them. Per germline, CDR1 MNHNS and CDR2 SASEGT. For the CDR3, the DNA is TGTGCCAGCCAGTATGCAGCGAACACCGGGGAGCTGTTTTTT. It codes for CASQYAANTGELFF.

This clonotype was found once. V is TRBV18 and J is TRBJ1-3, with D uncertain. This CDR3 region has 12 residues. V was pared by 2 bases and J by 4 bases, with 3 bases between. Germline V gene data show CDR1 as KGHSH and CDR2 as LQKENI. The CDR3 loop is CASSPEGNTIYF. CDR3 DNA sequence: TGTGCCAGCTCACCAGAGGGAAACACCATATATTTT.

This chain links TRBV5-6 with TRBJ2-5, with 9 bases identical to TRBD2. The CDR3 loop spans 16 amino acids. Germline V gene sequence: CDR1 SGHDT, CDR2 YYEEEE. V shed 0 bases, J shed 4 bases, and the junction held 7 bases outside the gene matches. This CDR3 is CASSLVPAGGPETQYF. The CDR3 nucleotides are TGTGCCAGCAGCTTGGTCCCTGCGGGAGGGCCAGAGACCCAGTACTTC. The full variable domain, its missing parts supplied by reference TRBV5-6 and TRBJ2-5, is DAGVTQSPTHLIKTRGQQVTLRCSPKSGHDTVSWYQQALGQGPQFIFQYYEEEERQRGNFPDRFSGHQFPNYSSELNVNALLLGDSALYLCASSLVPAGGPETQYFGPGTRLLVL.

The rearrangement joins TRBV20-1 to TRBJ2-3, with TRBD2 as a possible D gene (5 bases). The CDR3 covers 14 residues. V gave up 1 base and J gave up 3 bases, with 11 bases separating them. Germline CDR1 is DFQATT and CDR2 is SNEGSKA (reference sequence). The CDR3 nucleotides read TGCAGTGCTAGAGTCGGGGAGCAGACAGATACGCAGTATTTT. Translation gives CSARVGEQTDTQYF.

This clonotype was seen more than once but under ten times. The chain has TRBV7-2 and TRBJ2-7, with 10 bases lining up with TRBD1. The CDR3 has 16 amino acids. The germline CDR1 and CDR2 sequences are SGHTA and FQGNSA. J lost 2 bases, V lost 5 bases, and 9 bases had no gene match. The CDR3 sequence is CASSQSPGTGAYEQYF. CDR3 sequence (DNA): TGTGCCAGCAGCCAAAGCCCCGGGACAGGGGCCTACGAGCAGTACTTC.

This clonotype was counted a few times. This rearrangement joins TRBV7-9 to TRBJ2-3; 12 bases match TRBD2. Germline V gene sequence: CDR1 SEHNR, CDR2 FQNEAQ (reference sequence). This CDR3 is 18 amino acids long. After removal of 3 bases from V and 0 bases from J, the junction contained 7 bases not matched to a gene. This CDR3 reads CASSFLAGGSPSTDTQYF. The CDR3 DNA follows: TGTGCCAGCAGCTTCCTAGCGGGAGGGTCCCCAAGCACAGATACGCAGTATTTT. Combining the CDR3 with reference TRBV7-9 and TRBJ2-3 gives the whole variable domain DTGVSQNPRHKITKRGQNVTFRCDPISEHNRLYWYRQTLGQGPEFLTYFQNEAQLEKSRLLSDRFSAERPKGSFSTLEIQRTEQGDSAMYLCASSFLAGGSPSTDTQYFGPGTRLTVL.

This clonotype was counted many times. This sequence joins TRBV3-1 and TRBJ2-3; possible D gene TRBD1, 6 bases. V dropped 5 bases and J dropped 6 bases, with 9 bases sitting between them. Germline V gene lookup returns CDR1 LGHDT and CDR2 YNNKEL (reference sequence). CDR3 length: 12 residues. CDR3 in DNA: TGTGCCAGCAGCATACAGGGTGATACGCAGTATTTT. Its protein product is CASSIQGDTQYF.

This clonotype came up once. The genes are TRBV5-1 and TRBJ2-1, with D perhaps being TRBD1 or TRBD2 (5 bases each). This CDR3 has 16 residues. V gave up 1 base and J gave up 6 bases, with 17 bases separating them. The V gene's germline CDR1 is SGHRS and CDR2 YFSETQ. The CDR3 reads CASSLLSGIGANEQFF. The CDR3 bases are TGCGCCAGCAGCTTGTTATCCGGGATAGGGGCCAATGAGCAGTTCTTC.

This clonotype came up many times. This rearrangement joins TRBV27 to TRBJ2-3, with no clear D. The CDR3 is made up of 14 amino acids. Germline values: CDR1 MNHEY, CDR2 SMNVEV (reference sequence). The V end lost 0 bases, the J end lost 0 bases, and 4 bases lay between the germline ends. The CDR3 coding sequence is TGTGCCAGCAGTTTATCGTGGAGCACAGATACGCAGTATTTT. It translates to CASSLSWSTDTQYF.

The chain employs TRBV7-2 and TRBJ2-3; tentatively, D is TRBD2 (6 bases). The CDR3 consists of 15 residues. In germline, CDR1 is SGHTA, CDR2 FQGNSA. Trimming took off 4 bases at V and 1 base at J, with 12 bases between the two ends. CDR3 nucleotide sequence: TGTGCCAGCAGCTCTATGGGACTCCGCACAGATACGCAGTATTTT. Amino acid sequence: CASSSMGLRTDTQYF.

V gene TRBV4-3 combines with J gene TRBJ2-7; 7 bases match TRBD2. There are 15 residues in the CDR3. V trimming: 3 bases; J trimming: 3 bases; junction bases outside the gene matches: 8. Germline V CDR1 and CDR2: LGHNA, YSLEER. The CDR3 here is CASSQKTGLSYEQYF. Here the CDR3 DNA reads TGCGCCAGCAGCCAGAAGACGGGACTAAGCTACGAGCAGTACTTC.